The 13 T cell receptor beta chains in this list originate from one sample, sequenced in a study of blood T cell repertoires in COVID-19. Clones were read by immunoSEQ multiplex PCR, and TCRdb kept only the in-frame ones, dropping some. In the table there are 50,000 to 60,000 clones, 81% of which are singletons. Sequenced sample: peripheral blood. The receptors shown here come from a woman of 80 years or more with COVID-19, enrolled during active disease.

The rearrangement joins TRBV7-2 to TRBJ2-7, with D perhaps matching TRBD2 (5 bases). The germline gives CDR1 SGHTA, CDR2 FQGNSA. With 0 bases removed from V and 3 bases from J, the gap between germline ends came to 9 bases. The CDR3 has 14 residues. CDR3 in amino acids: CASSLAARVYEQYF. CDR3 nucleotides: TGTGCCAGCAGCTTAGCAGCGCGGGTCTACGAGCAGTACTTC.

The chain combines TRBV5-4 with TRBJ2-3; a weak D match, TRBD1 (5 bases). Trimming left V 0 bases short and J 4 bases short, with 12 bases between. The CDR3 totals 15 residues. From germline, CDR1 is SGHNT and CDR2 YYREEE (reference sequence). CDR3 DNA sequence: TGTGCCAGCAGCTTGGTTCAGGGTAGCTCAGATACGCAGTATTTT. Translating gives CASSLVQGSSDTQYF.

V is TRBV6-5 and J is TRBJ2-5; D perhaps matches TRBD2 (6 bases). From germline, CDR1 is MNHEY and CDR2 SVGAGI. This CDR3 is built from 14 residues. The CDR3 DNA sequence: TGTGCTCACTCGGAAGGGACGCGGGGAGAGACCCAGTACTTC. It yields the protein CAHSEGTRGETQYF.

V gene TRBV10-3 combines with J gene TRBJ1-1; possible D gene TRBD1, 5 bases. CDR3 length equals 14 residues. Germline assignment: CDR1 ENHRY and CDR2 SYGVKD. V lost 1 base and J lost 2, with 8 bases in between. CDR3 protein: CAISELGGNTEAFF. CDR3 DNA: TGTGCCATCAGTGAGTTGGGGGGAAACACTGAAGCTTTCTTT.

This chain uses TRBV29-1 with TRBJ2-3, with 10 bases that match TRBD2. V gave up 5 bases and J gave up 4 bases; unmatched junction bases: 3. Germline V gives CDR1 SQVTM, CDR2 ANQGSEA. The CDR3 covers 13 residues. CDR3 sequence (DNA): TGCAGCGTTTTCAGCGGGAGGGCAGATACGCAGTATTTT. Protein product: CSVFSGRADTQYF.

This clone was seen a few times. CDR3 in amino acids: CASSQEIGGVGELFF. As DNA, the CDR3 is TGCGCCAGCAGCCAAGAAATAGGGGGAGTCGGGGAGCTGTTTTTT. J is TRBJ2-2 and V is TRBV4-1, with a possible D match to TRBD1 (6 bases). Germline CDR1 reads MGHRA; CDR2 reads YSYEKL. V shed 0 bases and J shed 7 bases, with 12 bases lying between them. The CDR3 sequence is 15 residues long.

The chain has TRBV28 and TRBJ2-2; 12 bases are shared with TRBD2. The germline gives CDR1 MDHEN, CDR2 SYDVKM. The CDR3 has 19 residues. V was clipped by 1 base and J by 0 bases; unmatched bases: 6. CDR3 in amino acids: CASSLYPTSGSTNTGELFF. CDR3 bases: TGTGCCAGCAGTTTATACCCGACTAGCGGGAGTACGAACACCGGGGAGCTGTTTTTT.

The V and J genes are TRBV2 and TRBJ2-5; TRBD2 matches at 9 bases. Trimming cost V 3 bases and J 6 bases; bases outside gene matches: 5. In germline, CDR1 is SNHLY, CDR2 FYNNEI. This CDR3 is built from 14 residues. CDR3 sequence: CASSDSGGWKTQYF. CDR3 nucleotide sequence: TGTGCCAGCAGTGATAGCGGGGGCTGGAAGACCCAGTACTTC.

The CDR3 nucleotides are TGTGCCAGCAGAGCTGAGGGGGCAAATAATGAAAAACTGTTTTTT. Translated, it gives CASRAEGANNEKLFF. This chain connects TRBV6-5 to TRBJ1-4, with 7 bases identical to TRBD1. This CDR3 is 15 amino acids long. V shed 6 bases and J 4 bases; nucleotides not matched to a gene: 8. Germline V gene sequence: CDR1 MNHEY, CDR2 SVGAGI.

The gene calls are TRBV11-3 and TRBJ2-7, with TRBD1 identical over 8 bases. CDR3 length: 14 amino acids. Germline-derived CDR1 and CDR2 are SGHNT and YENEEA. The ends lost 5 bases at V and 6 bases at J; junction bases unmatched: 9. The CDR3 DNA reads TGTGCCAGCAGCCGCACTGCCGGACAGGGCGAGCAGTACTTC. This encodes CASSRTAGQGEQYF.

The chain has TRBV5-8 and TRBJ2-1, with 12 bases that match TRBD2. The trim removed 3 bases at V and 7 bases at J, leaving 11 bases unmatched. The germline V gene encodes CDR1 SGHTS and CDR2 YDEGEE. The CDR3 loop spans 17 amino acids. This CDR3 reads CASSSSTSGRSANEQFF. In nucleotides, the CDR3 is TGTGCCAGCAGCTCCTCCACTAGCGGGAGGTCGGCGAATGAGCAGTTCTTC.

The CDR3, as DNA: TGTGCCAGTAGTAGGGGACAGGGTGTGAACACCGGGGAGCTGTTTTTT. Residues: CASSRGQGVNTGELFF. The rearrangement joins TRBV19 to TRBJ2-2, with 9 bases fitting TRBD1. The length of the CDR3 is 16 residues. V dropped 4 bases and J dropped 1; count of bases not matched to a gene: 4. The germline CDR1 and CDR2 sequences are LNHDA and SQIVND (reference sequence). Full variable domain (remainder filled in from reference TRBV19 and TRBJ2-2): DGGITQSPKYLFRKEGQNVTLSCEQNLNHDAMYWYRQDPGQGLRLIYYSQIVNDFQKGDIAEGYSVSREKKESFPLTVTSAQKNPTAFYLCASSRGQGVNTGELFFGEGSRLTVL.

This clone appeared once. The V and J genes are TRBV6-5 and TRBJ1-5, with D possibly TRBD1 on 5 matching bases. V was cut by 0 bases and J by 3 bases, with 9 bases left in between. CDR3 length equals 15 residues. In germline, CDR1 is MNHEY, CDR2 SVGAGI. The DNA for the CDR3 is TGTGCCAGCAGTTACTCGGGGCATATCAATCAGCCCCAGCATTTT. Translating it yields CASSYSGHINQPQHF.